The clone carrying this T cell receptor beta chain has only a few counts. The data were taken from a study of blood T cell repertoires in COVID-19. The method was immunoSEQ multiplex PCR; TCRdb's version includes in-frame clones alone and lacks a portion of them. Of around 140,000 clones detected, about three quarters appear once; the ten largest clones hold about 8.4%. The CDR3 loop spans 15 amino acids. V lost 4 bases and J 1 base, leaving 13 bases between the germline ends. CDR1 is SGHVS, CDR2 FQNEAQ, per germline. Source material: peripheral blood. The receptor's source is a woman aged 45-65 years with active or convalescent COVID-19. The chain joins TRBV7-8 to TRBJ1-1; maybe TRBD1 (5 bases). The CDR3 nucleotides read TGTGCCAGCAGCTCAGTGGGGGGTAAGAACACTGAAGCTTTCTTT. Its translation is CASSSVGGKNTEAFF.